These T cell receptor beta chains were read from a single sample in a study of blood T cells in healthy people across ages. TCRdb redid the calling of the 5' RACE reads with MiXCR, one entry per CDR3 protein. The sample includes under 700,000 distinct CDR3 sequences, around 24% of them seen just once. These data were also filed under a second study, of T cells of mothers and their children.

The sample was blood. Receptors originate from a boy aged 5-17 years in good health. The CDR3 runs from the conserved cysteine through the conserved F or W. The D gene is left open where the match is weak. Clone sizes are given selectively: once, few, many, or a class where the clone is expanded.

v_call,d_call,clone_size,j_call,cdr3_aa,cdr3_nt
TRBV7-2,-,-,TRBJ2-2,CASSLAAPGQINTGELFF,TGTGCCAGCAGCTTAGCGGCGCCCGGACAGATTAACACCGGGGAGCTGTTTTTT
TRBV3-1,-,few,TRBJ2-3,CASSLLGSSTDTQYF,TGTGCCAGCAGCCTCTTGGGGTCTAGCACAGATACGCAGTATTTT
TRBV6-5,TRBD1,-,TRBJ1-5,CASSYPRDRGGNQPQHF,TGTGCCAGCAGTTATCCCAGGGACAGGGGTGGCAATCAGCCCCAGCATTTT
TRBV13,TRBD2,few,TRBJ2-3,CASSSLAGRTSASDTQYF,TGTGCCAGCAGCTCTCTAGCGGGCCGAACTTCCGCCTCAGATACGCAGTATTTT
TRBV7-2,TRBD1,-,TRBJ2-5,CASSLWTGLFLQETQYF,TGTGCCAGCAGCTTGTGGACAGGGCTATTTCTCCAAGAGACTCAGTACTTC
TRBV27,-,-,TRBJ2-3,CASSFGPVRTDTQYF,TGTGCCAGCAGTTTCGGCCCGGTCCGCACAGATACGCAGTATTTT
TRBV5-6,-,few,TRBJ1-4,CASSQLDSRGKLFF,TGTGCCAGCAGCCAGCTCGACAGCCGCGGGAAACTGTTTTTT
TRBV29-1,TRBD2,few,TRBJ2-2,CSAWAPSGGGTGELFF,TGCAGCGCCTGGGCCCCTAGCGGGGGAGGGACCGGGGAGCTGTTTTTT
TRBV5-5,-,few,TRBJ1-6,CASSLVSGYNSPLHF,TGTGCCAGCAGCTTGGTCAGCGGGTATAATTCACCCCTCCACTTT
TRBV13,-,few,TRBJ2-2,CASSLTRVAGELFF,TGTGCCAGCAGCTTGACTAGAGTCGCCGGGGAGCTGTTTTTT
TRBV3-1,TRBD1,-,TRBJ2-3,CASSQERRQGLFTDTQYF,TGTGCCAGCAGCCAAGAACGCCGACAGGGGTTATTCACAGATACGCAGTATTTT
TRBV5-5,-,-,TRBJ2-2,CASSLEWDTGELFF,TGTGCCAGCAGCTTGGAGTGGGACACCGGGGAGCTGTTTTTT
TRBV5-1,TRBD2,few,TRBJ2-1,CASSLSAGGHNEQFF,TGCGCCAGCAGCTTGTCAGCGGGGGGCCACAATGAGCAGTTCTTC
TRBV2,TRBD1,-,TRBJ1-2,CASRDRGYSYTF,TGTGCCAGCAGGGACAGGGGGTACAGCTACACCTTC